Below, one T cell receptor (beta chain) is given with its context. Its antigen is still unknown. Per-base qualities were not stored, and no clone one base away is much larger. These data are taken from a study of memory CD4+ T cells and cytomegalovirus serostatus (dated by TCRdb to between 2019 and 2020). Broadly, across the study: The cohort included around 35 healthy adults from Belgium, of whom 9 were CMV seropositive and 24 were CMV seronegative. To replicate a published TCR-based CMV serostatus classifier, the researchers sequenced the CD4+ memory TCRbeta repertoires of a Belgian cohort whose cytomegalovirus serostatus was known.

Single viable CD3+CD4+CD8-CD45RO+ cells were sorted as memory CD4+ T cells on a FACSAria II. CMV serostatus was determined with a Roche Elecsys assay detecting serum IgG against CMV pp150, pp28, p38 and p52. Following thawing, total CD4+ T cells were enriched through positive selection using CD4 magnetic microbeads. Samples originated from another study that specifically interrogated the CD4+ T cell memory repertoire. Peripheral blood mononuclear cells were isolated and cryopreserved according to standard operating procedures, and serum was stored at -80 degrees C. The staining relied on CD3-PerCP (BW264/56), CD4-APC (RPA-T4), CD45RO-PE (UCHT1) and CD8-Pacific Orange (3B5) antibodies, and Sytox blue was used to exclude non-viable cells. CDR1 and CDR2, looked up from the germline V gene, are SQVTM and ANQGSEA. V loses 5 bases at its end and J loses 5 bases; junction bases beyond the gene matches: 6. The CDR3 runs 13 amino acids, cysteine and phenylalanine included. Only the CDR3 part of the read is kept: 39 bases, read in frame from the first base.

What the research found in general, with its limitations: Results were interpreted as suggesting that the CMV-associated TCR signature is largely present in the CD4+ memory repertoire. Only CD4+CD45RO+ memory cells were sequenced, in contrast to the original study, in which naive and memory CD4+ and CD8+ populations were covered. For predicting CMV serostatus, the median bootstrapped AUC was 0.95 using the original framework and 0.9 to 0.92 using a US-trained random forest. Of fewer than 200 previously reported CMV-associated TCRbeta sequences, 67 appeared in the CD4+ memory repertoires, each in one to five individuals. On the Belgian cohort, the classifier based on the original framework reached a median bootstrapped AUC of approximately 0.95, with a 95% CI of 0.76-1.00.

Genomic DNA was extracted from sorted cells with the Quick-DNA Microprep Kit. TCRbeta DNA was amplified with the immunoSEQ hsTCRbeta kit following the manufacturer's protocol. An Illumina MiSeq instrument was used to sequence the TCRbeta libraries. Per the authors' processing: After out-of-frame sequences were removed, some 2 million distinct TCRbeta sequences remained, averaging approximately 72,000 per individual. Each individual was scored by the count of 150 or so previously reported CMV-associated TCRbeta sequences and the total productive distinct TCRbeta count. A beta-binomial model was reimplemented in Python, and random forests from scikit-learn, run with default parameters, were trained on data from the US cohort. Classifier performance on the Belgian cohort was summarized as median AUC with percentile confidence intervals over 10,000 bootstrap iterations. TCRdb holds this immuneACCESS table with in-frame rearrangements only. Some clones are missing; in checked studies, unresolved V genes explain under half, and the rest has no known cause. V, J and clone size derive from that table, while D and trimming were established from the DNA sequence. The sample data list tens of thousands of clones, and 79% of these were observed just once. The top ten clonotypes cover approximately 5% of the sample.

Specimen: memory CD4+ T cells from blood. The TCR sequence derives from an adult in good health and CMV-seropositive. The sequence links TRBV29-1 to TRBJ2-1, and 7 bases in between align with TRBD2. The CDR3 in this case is CSVSRSGNNEQFF. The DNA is TGCAGCGTTTCCCGCAGCGGGAACAATGAGCAGTTCTTC.